Below, 27 T cell receptor beta chains from the same sample are listed, as sequenced in a study of cytomegalovirus exposure and HLA in healthy donors. Amplification used 60 Vbeta primers and 13 Jbeta primers. Using immunoSEQ multiplex PCR, the repertoire was profiled, and TCRdb retains in-frame clones only, with some absent. The data contain 95,000 to 150,000 clones, roughly 78% of them singletons. Sequencing was carried out using PBMCs. The source is a man aged 25-45 years in good health and CMV-seronegative.

This clone is a singleton in its sample. The chain combines TRBV5-6 with TRBJ1-2, with 7 bases lining up with TRBD1. Looked up from germline, CDR1 is SGHDT and CDR2 is YYEEEE. This CDR3 has 13 residues. The V gene end was trimmed by 4 bases and the J gene end by 5 bases; junction bases not matched to a gene: 5. CDR3 in DNA: TGTGCCAGCAGCCCAGGGGGTGGTTATGGCTACACCTTC. Its protein is CASSPGGGYGYTF.

The chain has TRBV11-2 and TRBJ2-7, with TRBD1 matching 7 bases. J lost 6 bases, V lost 6 bases, and 17 bases had no gene match. CDR1 and CDR2 from the germline V gene are SGHAT and FQNNGV. CDR3 size: 16 residues. The chain's CDR3 is CASRNRGGGIKSEQYF. The CDR3 nucleotides are TGTGCCAGCAGGAACAGGGGCGGCGGTATTAAATCCGAGCAGTACTTC.

This clone showed up just a few times. The gene calls are TRBV30 and TRBJ1-5; D might be TRBD1 (5 bases). Germline V gene data show CDR1 as GTSNPN and CDR2 as SVGIG (reference sequence). The CDR3 spans 13 residues. V dropped 5 bases and J dropped 4 bases, with 12 bases sitting between them. Written as DNA, the CDR3 is TGTGCCTGGGCGGGACGGCCAAATCAGCCCCAGCATTTT. Protein sequence: CAWAGRPNQPQHF.

CDR3 sequence reads: CASSAGTGSDTQYF. CDR3 DNA sequence: TGTGCCAGCAGCGCTGGGACAGGGTCAGATACGCAGTATTTT. The chain links TRBV5-4 to TRBJ2-3, with 9 bases lining up with TRBD1. Germline loops: CDR1 SGHNT, CDR2 YYREEE (reference sequence). CDR3 length equals 14 residues. V shed 4 bases, J shed 4 bases, and the junction held 4 bases outside the gene matches.

This clone was detected only a few times. The chain links TRBV28 to TRBJ1-2, with 8 nucleotides matching TRBD1. The CDR3 has 13 residues. The junction had 4 bases not matched to a gene; V was cut back by 6 bases and J by 4 bases. Germline-derived CDR1 and CDR2 are MDHEN and SYDVKM. The CDR3 nucleotides are TGTGCCAGCAGACAGGGGGTCGGCTATGGCTACACCTTC. Residues: CASRQGVGYGYTF.

For the CDR3, the DNA is TGTGCCAGCAGCTTAGAGGGGACAAGACTAGCCAAAAACATTCAGTACTTC. Protein product: CASSLEGTRLAKNIQYF. This chain links TRBV7-2 with TRBJ2-4; D is possibly TRBD1 (6 bases). Germline loops: CDR1 SGHTA, CDR2 FQGNSA. The CDR3 is 17 amino acids. V was clipped by 1 base and J by 0 bases, with 13 bases between them.

The chain employs TRBV6-6 and TRBJ2-1, with TRBD2 identical over 12 bases. The germline V gene has CDR1 MNHNY and CDR2 SVGAGI (reference sequence). CDR3 length equals 16 residues. V shed 5 bases and J 9 bases; nucleotides not matched to a gene: 11. The CDR3 coding sequence is TGTGCCAGCAGTCCCACCCAACTAGCGGGGGGCGCTGAGCAGTTCTTC. Translation gives CASSPTQLAGGAEQFF.

The chain couples TRBV9 to TRBJ2-1, with D maybe TRBD1 (6 bases). Between the trimmed V and J ends, which lost 5 bases and 4 bases, there was a span of 10 bases. The CDR3 spans 13 residues. Germline values: CDR1 SGDLS, CDR2 YYNGEE. CDR3 bases: TGTGCCAGCAGGGGGACATCTTACAATGAGCAGTTCTTC. It yields the protein CASRGTSYNEQFF.

This rearrangement joins TRBV5-1 to TRBJ2-5; D remains ambiguous. The V gene's germline CDR1 is SGHRS and CDR2 YFSETQ. The CDR3 loop spans 12 amino acids. The V end lost 4 bases, the J end lost 6 bases, and 10 bases lay between the germline ends. The CDR3: CASSEPTQTQYF. In DNA, the CDR3 is TGCGCCAGCAGCGAACCCACTCAGACCCAGTACTTC.

J is TRBJ2-1 and V is TRBV7-9; possible D gene TRBD2, 6 bases. Germline V gene sequence: CDR1 SEHNR, CDR2 FQNEAQ (reference sequence). The V end lost 1 base, the J end lost 12 bases, and 16 bases lay between the germline ends. The CDR3 is 14 residues long. The CDR3 region has the DNA TGTGCCAGCAGCTTAGGGGGGGACGCCACTCGGCAGTTCTTC. Translation gives CASSLGGDATRQFF.

The J gene is TRBJ2-2, the V gene TRBV2, with D possibly TRBD2 on 6 matching bases. CDR3 length equals 17 residues. Germline V gives CDR1 SNHLY, CDR2 FYNNEI. V was trimmed by 0 bases and J by 4 bases, leaving 15 bases between them. DNA of the CDR3: TGTGCCAGCAGTGAAGCGGGGGGTAGGGGTGGCACCGGGGAGCTGTTTTTT. As protein: CASSEAGGRGGTGELFF.

The chain employs TRBV4-3 and TRBJ2-4; TRBD2 matches at 8 bases. V was pared by 1 base and J by 6 bases, with 5 bases of the junction left unmatched. Germline V gene data show CDR1 as LGHNA and CDR2 as YSLEER. The CDR3 has 15 amino acids. DNA for the CDR3: TGCGCCAGCAGCCAAGGGGTAGCGGGGCTAAACATTCAGTACTTC. It specifies CASSQGVAGLNIQYF.

The genes are TRBV27 and TRBJ2-6, with D possibly being TRBD1 (5 bases). The germline gives CDR1 MNHEY, CDR2 SMNVEV (reference sequence). The CDR3 has 15 amino acids. Trimming left V 0 bases short and J 4 bases short, with 7 bases between. CDR3 amino acids: CASSLSRAGANVLTF. The CDR3 nucleotides read TGTGCCAGCAGTTTATCCAGGGCCGGGGCCAACGTCCTGACTTTC.

The chain carries TRBV19 and TRBJ1-1, with D unclear. The V gene's germline CDR1 is LNHDA and CDR2 SQIVND (reference sequence). V gave up 5 bases and J gave up 4 bases, with 14 bases separating them. The CDR3 runs 14 residues. This CDR3 is CASSLQQFSTEAFF. The CDR3 region has the DNA TGTGCCAGTAGTCTTCAACAGTTCAGCACTGAAGCTTTCTTT.

The chain uses TRBV28 and TRBJ2-3; 14 nucleotides agree with TRBD2. CDR3 size: 20 residues. V lost 4 bases and J lost 0; bases outside the gene matches: 12. The germline gives CDR1 MDHEN, CDR2 SYDVKM. The DNA of the CDR3 is TGTGCCAGCAGTTCATTAAACACAGGGACTAGCGGGAGTAGCACAGATACGCAGTATTTT. This codes for CASSSLNTGTSGSSTDTQYF.

The rearrangement links TRBV2 to TRBJ2-2; TRBD2 is a possible D gene (5 bases). There are 13 residues in the CDR3. V gave up 3 bases and J gave up 6 bases, with 8 bases separating them. Germline V gene data show CDR1 as SNHLY and CDR2 as FYNNEI. The CDR3 protein is CASSDEGSGELFF. The CDR3 nucleotides are TGTGCCAGCAGTGATGAGGGTTCCGGGGAGCTGTTTTTT.

This clone appeared a few times. The rearrangement uses TRBV7-9 and TRBJ1-1; 9 bases agree with TRBD1. V lost 2 bases to trimming and J lost 1 base; unmatched junction nucleotides: 8. From germline, CDR1 is SEHNR and CDR2 FQNEAQ (reference sequence). The CDR3 has 17 amino acids. CDR3 region: CASSLKPGQGGNTEAFF. The CDR3 region has the DNA TGTGCCAGCAGCTTAAAACCGGGACAGGGTGGGAACACTGAAGCTTTCTTT.

This chain connects TRBV11-2 to TRBJ2-7, with D perhaps matching TRBD1 (6 bases). The V and J ends lost 1 base and 6 bases respectively, with 16 bases between them. CDR3 length: 15 amino acids. In germline, CDR1 is SGHAT, CDR2 FQNNGV. In DNA, the CDR3 is TGTGCCAGCAGCTTAGTGGCAGGGGACGCCTCCGAGCAGTACTTC. Translation gives CASSLVAGDASEQYF.

In nucleotides, the CDR3 is TGTGCCAGCAGTTTATCTCCAGCGGGGCGGCCCCAGCATTTT. It codes for CASSLSPAGRPQHF. The rearrangement joins TRBV28 to TRBJ1-5; D possibly corresponds to TRBD1 (5 bases). From germline, CDR1 is MDHEN and CDR2 SYDVKM. V was shortened by 1 base and J by 9 bases, with 13 bases between the two germline ends. There are 14 residues in the CDR3.

This clone turned up a few times. This sample also contains other DNA sequences that code for the same CDR3. The chain employs TRBV11-3 and TRBJ2-2; 8 bases map to TRBD1. The V gene end was trimmed by 5 bases and the J gene end by 5 bases; junction bases not matched to a gene: 7. Germline V CDR1 and CDR2: SGHNT, YENEEA. The CDR3 has 15 residues. The CDR3 DNA is TGTGCCAGCAGCCCAGACAGGGGTGGGACCGGGGAGCTGTTTTTT. This encodes CASSPDRGGTGELFF.

The chain recombines TRBV27 with TRBJ1-1; D not resolved. Per germline, CDR1 MNHEY and CDR2 SMNVEV (reference sequence). This CDR3 contains 11 residues. Trimming left V 8 bases short and J 5 bases short, with 9 bases between. This CDR3 reads CASFGWTEAFF. The CDR3 nucleotides read TGTGCCAGCTTCGGGTGGACTGAAGCTTTCTTT.

This clone was seen more than once but under ten times. The chain has TRBV2 and TRBJ2-1; 7 bases map to TRBD2. Trimming took 8 bases from V and 6 from J; bases not matched to a gene: 10. The CDR3 length is 14 residues. Per the germline V gene, CDR1 is SNHLY and CDR2 is FYNNEI. CDR3 sequence: CASRNMGGGNEQFF. CDR3 DNA sequence: TGTGCCAGCCGTAATATGGGGGGGGGCAATGAGCAGTTCTTC.

A note on this clone: The germline gene is not matched at one end of the junction; a read error may be the cause. The CDR3 here is CSSSQYPGEAFF. DNA for the CDR3: TGTTCCAGCAGCCAATATCCAGGTGAAGCTTTCTTT. The chain links TRBV7-9 to TRBJ1-1, with D unresolved. This CDR3 spans 12 amino acids. The germline gives CDR1 SEHNR, CDR2 FQNEAQ (reference sequence).

A few counts support this clone. The V gene is TRBV28, the J gene TRBJ1-2; no clear D. V lost 7 bases, J lost 4 bases, and 16 bases lay in between. This CDR3 comprises 14 residues. Germline V CDR1 and CDR2: MDHEN, SYDVKM. CDR3 nucleotide sequence: TGTGCCAGCATTCCCCGTGGAGAACTCTATGGCTACACCTTC. It specifies CASIPRGELYGYTF.

CDR3 nucleotides: TGTGCCAGCAGTTGGGGGGTAAGGCAGTACTTC. This gives the protein CASSWGVRQYF. The chain carries TRBV25-1 and TRBJ2-7; a weak D match, TRBD2 (6 bases). Trimming removed 5 bases from V and 9 bases from J, with 11 bases in between. CDR1 and CDR2 from the germline V gene are MGHDK and SYGVNS. The CDR3 totals 11 residues.

The genes are TRBV5-1 and TRBJ2-6; TRBD2 matches at 9 bases. After removal of 0 bases from V and 0 bases from J, the junction contained 13 bases not matched to a gene. CDR1 SGHRS and CDR2 YFSETQ come from the germline V gene. The length of the CDR3 is 21 residues. This chain's CDR3 is CASSLEFSGGNWGSGANVLTF. CDR3 sequence (DNA): TGCGCCAGCAGCTTGGAATTCAGCGGGGGGAATTGGGGCTCTGGGGCCAACGTCCTGACTTTC.

This clone was counted between two and nine times. CDR3 residues: CASSGGVGSYEQYF. CDR3 nucleotide sequence: TGTGCCAGCTCGGGCGGGGTAGGTTCTTACGAGCAGTACTTC. The J gene is TRBJ2-7, the V gene TRBV18; possibly TRBD2 for D (6 bases). Germline V gene lookup returns CDR1 KGHSH and CDR2 LQKENI. The CDR3 loop spans 14 amino acids. Between the trimmed V and J ends, which lost 6 bases and 4 bases, there was a span of 16 bases.